The entry below gives a single T cell receptor (beta chain) sequence along with its context. This clonotype showed up many times. The specificity of this receptor is unknown. There are no base qualities to consult, and no much larger clone falls within one base. The method was PCR. Sequencer: Illumina HiSeq 2500. Molecular barcoding was employed in the preparation of TCR libraries, with unique molecular identifiers being used to normalize TCRbeta repertoire quantification. The public reads were run again by TCRdb, first through fastp at Q25 and then through MiXCR, and only productive beta chains were kept. For every CDR3 protein sequence, its rows merge into one entry that carries the most common genes and DNA. This sample is represented by roughly 670,000 distinct CDR3 sequences; around 13% of them were singletons. 0.79% of the sample rests with the top ten. The CDR1 and CDR2 encoded by the germline V gene are SGHRS and YFSETQ. Including the terminal cysteine and phenylalanine, the CDR3 comprises 13 residues. CDR3 DNA only is kept here, 39 bases in frame from base 1. V has 4 bases trimmed and J has 8 bases trimmed; junction bases matching no gene number 6.

The treatment or condition tag for this specimen amounts to: allogeneic hematopoietic cell transplantation with graft depleted of TCRalphabeta T cells and CD19 B cells. TCRalphabeta/CD19-depleted allogeneic hematopoietic cell grafts were given to the transplant recipients, all of whom were children. The source of the sample is a study of T-cell reconstitution after alpha-beta-depleted transplantation in children (dated by TCRdb to about 2016). Some background on the complete study: The study quantitatively tracked T-cell immune reconstitution after TCRalphabeta/CD19-depleted allogeneic hematopoietic cell transplantation in children using TCR repertoire profiling. General conclusions and limits of the study: The frequencies of hyperexpanded clones fell over the following months, and after one year, T-cell counts and TCRbeta diversity were mostly attributed to newly produced T cells. In some patients, the high TCRbeta diversity seen at day 60 was put down to recipient T cells and intrathymic progenitors that had survived conditioning. The apparently early recovery of alphabetaT-cell counts about two months after transplant reportedly depended on only several hundred rapidly expanded clones that came from non-depleted graft cells.

This sample comprised PBMCs, obtained before TCRalphabeta/CD19-depleted stem cell transplant. The receptor's source is a girl aged 2 to 9 with congenital amegakaryocytic thrombocytopenia, due to receive a stem cell transplant. The receptor chain draws on TRBV5-1 and TRBJ1-1, with 9 bases matching TRBD1. The DNA sequence reads TGCGCCAGCAGCCCCGGGACAGGGAGAGAAGCTTTCTTT. The translation is CASSPGTGREAFF.